The 11 T cell receptor beta chains presented below share a single source sample, sequenced in a study of control samples from healthy donors and cancer patients. The method was immunoSEQ multiplex PCR; TCRdb's version includes in-frame clones alone and lacks a portion of them. The profile covers 46,000 or so clones, with roughly nine tenths appearing a single time and under 0.95% taken by the ten largest. Sequencing was done on a sample of PBMCs. Receptor source: a man aged 25 to 40 with colorectal cancer.

This clone was counted once. This chain uses TRBV24-1 with TRBJ1-1; D not resolved. The germline CDR1 and CDR2 sequences are KGHDR and SFDVKD. The V gene lost 4 bases and the J gene lost 1 base, with 6 bases spanning the gap. This CDR3 has 13 amino acids. CDR3 loop: CATSEGRNTEAFF. The CDR3, as DNA: TGTGCCACCAGTGAAGGGAGGAACACTGAAGCTTTCTTT.

V usage is TRBV19 and J usage is TRBJ2-1, with 8 bases that match TRBD2. The J segment lost 0 bases and the V segment lost 8 bases, leaving 6 bases of the junction unmatched. Per the germline V gene, CDR1 is LNHDA and CDR2 is SQIVND (reference sequence). The CDR3 contains 15 residues. The CDR3 sequence: CASRGGSSSYNEQFF. CDR3 nucleotide sequence: TGTGCCAGTCGGGGGGGCTCCTCCTCCTACAATGAGCAGTTCTTC. The entire variable domain, with the rest obtained from reference TRBV19 and TRBJ2-1, is as follows: DGGITQSPKYLFRKEGQNVTLSCEQNLNHDAMYWYRQDPGQGLRLIYYSQIVNDFQKGDIAEGYSVSREKKESFPLTVTSAQKNPTAFYLCASRGGSSSYNEQFFGPGTRLTVL.

The CDR3 coding sequence is TGTGCCAGCAGCCCGGGGACCACTAGCACAGATACGCAGTATTTT. Its protein is CASSPGTTSTDTQYF. J is TRBJ2-3 and V is TRBV5-4; D tentatively reads TRBD1 or TRBD2 (5 bases each). CDR3 length: 15 residues. Germline CDR1 reads SGHNT; CDR2 reads YYREEE (reference sequence). With 4 bases removed from V and 0 bases from J, the gap between germline ends came to 12 bases.

The chain combines TRBV5-1 with TRBJ1-1, with 7 bases lining up with TRBD1. Germline V CDR1 and CDR2: SGHRS, YFSETQ. The V gene end was trimmed by 4 bases and the J gene end by 1 base; junction bases not matched to a gene: 4. CDR3 length: 14 amino acids. The CDR3 protein is CASSPGQRNTEAFF. DNA for the CDR3: TGCGCCAGCAGCCCGGGACAGAGGAACACTGAAGCTTTCTTT.

This chain joins TRBV3-1 (or the pseudogene TRBV3-2) and TRBJ2-2, with 10 nucleotides matching TRBD2. The J segment lost 8 bases and the V segment lost 1 base, leaving 7 bases of the junction unmatched. From germline, CDR1 is LGHDT and CDR2 YNNKEL (reference sequence). The CDR3 is 16 residues long. The CDR3 bases are TGTGCCAGCAGCCAAGGTAGTAGCGGGGGGCCTGGGGAGCTGTTTTTT. Translation: CASSQGSSGGPGELFF.

The V gene is TRBV10-3, the J gene TRBJ1-2; tentative D call: TRBD1 (6 bases). Germline CDR1 and CDR2: ENHRY and SYGVKD. V was shortened by 10 bases and J by 2 bases, with 17 bases between the two germline ends. This CDR3 has 14 amino acids. The chain's CDR3 is CATGQGILNYGYTF. As DNA, the CDR3 is TGTGCCACCGGGCAGGGGATACTGAACTATGGCTACACCTTC.

The V and J genes are TRBV5-1 and TRBJ2-2; TRBD1 matches 7 bases. Germline assignment: CDR1 SGHRS and CDR2 YFSETQ. J lost 7 bases, V lost 2 bases, and 8 bases had no gene match. The CDR3 sequence is 15 residues long. CDR3 DNA sequence: TGCGCCAGCAGCTTAAAGGGACAGATCAGCGGGGAGCTGTTTTTT. Its protein product is CASSLKGQISGELFF.

The chain combines TRBV6-4 with TRBJ2-3, with TRBD2 matching over 10 bases. Trimming took 3 bases from V and 0 from J; bases not matched to a gene: 6. This CDR3 comprises 17 residues. The germline V gene encodes CDR1 MRHNA and CDR2 SNTAGT. DNA for the CDR3: TGTGCCAGCAGTGAAAGCAGCGGGGGGGCCAGCACAGATACGCAGTATTTT. Its translation is CASSESSGGASTDTQYF.

The V and J genes are TRBV7-9 and TRBJ2-5, with D uncertain. Germline CDR1 reads SEHNR; CDR2 reads FQNEAQ (reference sequence). This CDR3 contains 18 residues. V was cut by 1 base and J by 4 bases, with 22 bases left in between. Written as DNA, the CDR3 is TGTGCCAGCAGCTTAGAAGGGCTAGAGCACACTTTTACAGAGACCCAGTACTTC. Amino acid sequence: CASSLEGLEHTFTETQYF.

This chain joins TRBV6-2 or TRBV6-3 and TRBJ1-3; weak D call: TRBD1 (5 bases). The germline CDR1 and CDR2 sequences are MNHEY and SVGEGT. Deletions cut 2 bases from V and 6 bases from J, with 23 bases between. The CDR3 has 18 residues. This chain's CDR3 is CASSYAARDQVVKNTIYF. The DNA for the CDR3 is TGTGCCAGCAGTTACGCCGCGCGGGACCAAGTCGTTAAAAACACCATATATTTT.

The chain couples TRBV19 to TRBJ1-2; unclear D gene. This CDR3 comprises 18 residues. With 3 bases removed from V and 0 bases from J, the gap between germline ends came to 20 bases. The germline gives CDR1 LNHDA, CDR2 SQIVND (reference sequence). The CDR3 region has the DNA TGTGCCAGTAGTATGATGTCTTGGCAGATTCAAGCTAACTATGGCTACACCTTC. Translation: CASSMMSWQIQANYGYTF.